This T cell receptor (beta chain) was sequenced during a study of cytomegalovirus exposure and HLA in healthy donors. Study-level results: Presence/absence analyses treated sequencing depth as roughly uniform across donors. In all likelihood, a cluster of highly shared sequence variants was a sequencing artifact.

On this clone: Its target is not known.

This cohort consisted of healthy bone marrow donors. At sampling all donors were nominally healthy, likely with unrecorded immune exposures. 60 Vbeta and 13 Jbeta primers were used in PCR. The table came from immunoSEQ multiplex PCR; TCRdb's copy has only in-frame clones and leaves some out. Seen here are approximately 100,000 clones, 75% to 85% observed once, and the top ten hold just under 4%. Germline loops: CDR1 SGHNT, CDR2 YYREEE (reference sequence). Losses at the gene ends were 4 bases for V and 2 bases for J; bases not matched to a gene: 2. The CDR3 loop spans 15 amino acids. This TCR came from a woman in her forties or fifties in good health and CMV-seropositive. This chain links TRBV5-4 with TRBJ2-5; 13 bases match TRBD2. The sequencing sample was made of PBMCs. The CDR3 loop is CASSPGLAGQETQYF. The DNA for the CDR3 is TGTGCCAGCAGCCCGGGACTAGCGGGACAAGAGACCCAGTACTTC.